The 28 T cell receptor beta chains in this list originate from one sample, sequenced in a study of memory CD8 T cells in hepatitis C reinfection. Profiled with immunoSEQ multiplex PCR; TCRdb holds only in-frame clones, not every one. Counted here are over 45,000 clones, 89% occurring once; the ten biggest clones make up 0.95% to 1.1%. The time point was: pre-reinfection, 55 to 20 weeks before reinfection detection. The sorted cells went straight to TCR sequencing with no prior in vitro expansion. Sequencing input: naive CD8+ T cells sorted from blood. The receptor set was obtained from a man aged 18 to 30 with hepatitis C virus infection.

The CDR3 nucleotides read TGTGCCAGCCGTCCTAGCGGAATGGGGGAGCAGTACTTC. Translation: CASRPSGMGEQYF. This sequence joins TRBV27 and TRBJ2-7; 7 bases are a match to TRBD2. The CDR3 totals 13 residues. Per germline, CDR1 MNHEY and CDR2 SMNVEV (reference sequence). V was pared by 8 bases and J by 7 bases, with 11 bases of the junction left unmatched.

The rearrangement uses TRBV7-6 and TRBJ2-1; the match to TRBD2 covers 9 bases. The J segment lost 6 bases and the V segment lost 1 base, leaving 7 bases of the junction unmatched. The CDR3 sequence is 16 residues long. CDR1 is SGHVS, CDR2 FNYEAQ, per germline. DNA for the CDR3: TGTGCCAGCAGCTTAGTTGGCGGGGGGGCCGTCAATGAGCAGTTCTTC. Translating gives CASSLVGGGAVNEQFF.

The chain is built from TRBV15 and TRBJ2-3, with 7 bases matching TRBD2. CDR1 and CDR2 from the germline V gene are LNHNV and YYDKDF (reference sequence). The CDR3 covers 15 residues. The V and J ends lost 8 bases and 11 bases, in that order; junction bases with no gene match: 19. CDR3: CATPRGEGPPRGQYF. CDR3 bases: TGTGCCACCCCCCGGGGGGAGGGGCCCCCCCGGGGGCAGTATTTT. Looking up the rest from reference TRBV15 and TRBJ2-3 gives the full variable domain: DAMVIQNPRYQVTQFGKPVTLSCSQTLNHNVMYWYQQKSSQAPKLLFHYYDKDFNNEADTPDNFQSRRPNTSFCFLDIRSPGLGDTAMYLCATPRGEGPPRGQYFGPGTRLTVL.

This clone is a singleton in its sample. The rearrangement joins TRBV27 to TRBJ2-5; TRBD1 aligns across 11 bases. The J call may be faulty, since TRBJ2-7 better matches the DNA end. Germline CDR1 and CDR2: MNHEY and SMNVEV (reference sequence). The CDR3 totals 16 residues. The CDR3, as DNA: TGTGCCAGCAGTTTATTAGGGGACAGGGGGTCCTACGAGCAGTACTTC. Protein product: CASSLLGDRGSYEQYF.

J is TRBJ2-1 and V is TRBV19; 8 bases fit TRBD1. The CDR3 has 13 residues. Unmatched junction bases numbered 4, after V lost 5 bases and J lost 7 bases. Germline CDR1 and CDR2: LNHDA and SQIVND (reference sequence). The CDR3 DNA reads TGTGCCAGTAGTCCAGGGGGCTCGAATGAGCAGTTCTTC. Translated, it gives CASSPGGSNEQFF.

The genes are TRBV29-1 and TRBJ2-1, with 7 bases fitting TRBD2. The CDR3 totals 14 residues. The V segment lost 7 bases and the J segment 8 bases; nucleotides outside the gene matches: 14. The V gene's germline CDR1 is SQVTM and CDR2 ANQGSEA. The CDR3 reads CSALPSGRVDEQFF. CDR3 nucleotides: TGCAGCGCGCTCCCTAGTGGGAGGGTCGATGAGCAGTTCTTC.

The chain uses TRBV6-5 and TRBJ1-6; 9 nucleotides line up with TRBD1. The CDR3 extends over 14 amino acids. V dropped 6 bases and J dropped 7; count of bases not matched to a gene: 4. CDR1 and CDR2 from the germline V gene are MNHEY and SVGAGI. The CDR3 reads CASRRTGVNSPLHF. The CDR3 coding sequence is TGTGCCAGCAGAAGGACAGGGGTAAATTCACCCCTCCACTTT.

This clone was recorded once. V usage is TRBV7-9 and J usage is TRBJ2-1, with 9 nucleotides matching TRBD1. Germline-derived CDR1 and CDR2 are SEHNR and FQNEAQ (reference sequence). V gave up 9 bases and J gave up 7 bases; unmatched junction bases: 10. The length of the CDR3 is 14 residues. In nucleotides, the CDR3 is TGTGCCAGTTCGACCGGGACAGGGATTAATGAGCAGTTCTTC. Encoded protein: CASSTGTGINEQFF.

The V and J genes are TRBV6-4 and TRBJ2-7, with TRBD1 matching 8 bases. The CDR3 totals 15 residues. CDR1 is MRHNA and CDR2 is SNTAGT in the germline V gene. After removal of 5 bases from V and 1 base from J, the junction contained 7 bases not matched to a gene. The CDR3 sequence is CASSFLTGESYEQYV. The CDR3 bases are TGTGCCAGCAGTTTCTTGACAGGGGAATCCTACGAGCAGTACGTC.

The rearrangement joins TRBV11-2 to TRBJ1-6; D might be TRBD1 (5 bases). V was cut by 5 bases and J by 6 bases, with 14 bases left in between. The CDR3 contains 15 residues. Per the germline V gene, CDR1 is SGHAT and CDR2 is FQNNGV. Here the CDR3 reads CASSRTTGVNSPLHF. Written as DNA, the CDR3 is TGTGCCAGCAGCCGTACTACAGGAGTTAATTCACCCCTCCACTTT.

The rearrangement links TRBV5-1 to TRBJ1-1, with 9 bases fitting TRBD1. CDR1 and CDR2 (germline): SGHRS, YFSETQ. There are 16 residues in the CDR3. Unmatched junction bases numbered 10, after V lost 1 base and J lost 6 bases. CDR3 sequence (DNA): TGCGCCAGCAGCTTGAGTACAGGGGGCTATCTATCTGAAGCTTTCTTT. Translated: CASSLSTGGYLSEAFF. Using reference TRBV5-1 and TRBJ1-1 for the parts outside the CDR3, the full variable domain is KAGVTQTPRYLIKTRGQQVTLSCSPISGHRSVSWYQQTPGQGLQFLFEYFSETQRNKGNFPGRFSGRQFSNSRSEMNVSTLELGDSALYLCASSLSTGGYLSEAFFGQGTRLTVV.

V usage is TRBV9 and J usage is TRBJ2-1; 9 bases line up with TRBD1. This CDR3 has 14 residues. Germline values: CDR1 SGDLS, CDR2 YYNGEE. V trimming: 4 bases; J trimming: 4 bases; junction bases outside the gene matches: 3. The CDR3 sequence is CASSRGTGYNEQFF. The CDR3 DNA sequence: TGTGCCAGCAGCAGGGGGACAGGGTACAATGAGCAGTTCTTC.

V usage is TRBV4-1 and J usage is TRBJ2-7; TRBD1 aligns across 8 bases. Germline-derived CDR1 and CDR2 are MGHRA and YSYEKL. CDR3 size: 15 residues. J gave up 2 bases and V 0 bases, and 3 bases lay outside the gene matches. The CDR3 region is CASSQDRGRAYEQYF. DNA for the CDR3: TGCGCCAGCAGCCAAGACAGGGGGCGCGCCTACGAGCAGTACTTC.

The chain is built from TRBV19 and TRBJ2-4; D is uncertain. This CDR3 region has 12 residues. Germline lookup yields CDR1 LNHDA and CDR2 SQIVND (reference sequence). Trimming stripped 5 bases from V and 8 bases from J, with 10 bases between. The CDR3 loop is CASSLGQYIQYF. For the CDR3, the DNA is TGTGCCAGTAGTTTAGGGCAGTACATTCAGTACTTC.

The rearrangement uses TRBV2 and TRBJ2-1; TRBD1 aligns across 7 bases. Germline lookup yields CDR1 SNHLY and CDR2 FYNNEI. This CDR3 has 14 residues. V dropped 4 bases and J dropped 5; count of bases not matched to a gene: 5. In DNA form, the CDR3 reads TGTGCCAGCAGTGCGGGACAGCTAAACAATGAGCAGTTCTTC. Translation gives CASSAGQLNNEQFF.

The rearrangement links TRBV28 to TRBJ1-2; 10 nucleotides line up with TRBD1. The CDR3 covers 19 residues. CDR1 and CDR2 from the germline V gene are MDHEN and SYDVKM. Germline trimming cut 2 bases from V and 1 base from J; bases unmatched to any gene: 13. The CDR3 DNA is TGTGCCAGCAGTTTAGTCGGGACAGGGGCGCAAGAGGATAACTATGGCTACACCTTC. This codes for CASSLVGTGAQEDNYGYTF.

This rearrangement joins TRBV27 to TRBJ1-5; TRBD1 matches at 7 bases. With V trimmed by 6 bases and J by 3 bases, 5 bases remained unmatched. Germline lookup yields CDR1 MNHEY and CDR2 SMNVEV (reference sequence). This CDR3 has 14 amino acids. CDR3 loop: CASSLGQANQPQHF. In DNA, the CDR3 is TGTGCCAGCAGCCTCGGACAGGCCAATCAGCCCCAGCATTTT.

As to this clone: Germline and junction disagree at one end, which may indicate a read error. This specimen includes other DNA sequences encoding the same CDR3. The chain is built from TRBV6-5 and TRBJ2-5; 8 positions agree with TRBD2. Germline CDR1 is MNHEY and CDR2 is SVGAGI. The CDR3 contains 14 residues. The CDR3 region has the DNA TGTGCCAGCAGTTACGTAGCGGGACAAGAGACACAGTACTTC. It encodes CASSYVAGQETQYF.

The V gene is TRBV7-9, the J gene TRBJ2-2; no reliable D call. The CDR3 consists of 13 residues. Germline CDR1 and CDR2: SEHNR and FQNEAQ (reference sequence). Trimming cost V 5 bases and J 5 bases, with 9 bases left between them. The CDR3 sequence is CASSPSVTGELFF. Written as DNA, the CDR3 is TGTGCCAGCAGCCCTTCGGTGACCGGGGAGCTGTTTTTT.

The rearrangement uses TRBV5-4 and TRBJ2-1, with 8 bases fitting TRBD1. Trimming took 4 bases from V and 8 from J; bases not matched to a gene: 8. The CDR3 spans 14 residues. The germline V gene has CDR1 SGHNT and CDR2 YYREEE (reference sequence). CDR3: CASSHSDRVDEQFF. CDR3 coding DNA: TGTGCCAGCAGCCACTCGGACAGGGTAGATGAGCAGTTCTTC.

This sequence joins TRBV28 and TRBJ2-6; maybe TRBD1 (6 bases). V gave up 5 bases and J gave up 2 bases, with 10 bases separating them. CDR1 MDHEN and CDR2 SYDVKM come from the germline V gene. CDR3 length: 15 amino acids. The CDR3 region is CASSLQGAGANVLTF. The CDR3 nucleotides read TGTGCCAGCAGTCTACAGGGCGCTGGGGCCAACGTCCTGACTTTC.

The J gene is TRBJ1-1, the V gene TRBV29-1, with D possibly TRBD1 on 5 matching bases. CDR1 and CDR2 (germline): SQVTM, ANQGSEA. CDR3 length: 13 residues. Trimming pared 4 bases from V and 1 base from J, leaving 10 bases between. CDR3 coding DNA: TGCAGCGTTGTAGGCCAGGGGAACACTGAAGCTTTCTTT. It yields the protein CSVVGQGNTEAFF.

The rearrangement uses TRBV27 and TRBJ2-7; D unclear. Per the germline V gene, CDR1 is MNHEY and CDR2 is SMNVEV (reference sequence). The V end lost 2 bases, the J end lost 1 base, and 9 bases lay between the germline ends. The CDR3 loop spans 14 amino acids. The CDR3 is CASSLRLDSYEQYV. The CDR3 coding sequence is TGTGCCAGCAGTTTAAGACTCGATTCCTACGAGCAGTACGTC.

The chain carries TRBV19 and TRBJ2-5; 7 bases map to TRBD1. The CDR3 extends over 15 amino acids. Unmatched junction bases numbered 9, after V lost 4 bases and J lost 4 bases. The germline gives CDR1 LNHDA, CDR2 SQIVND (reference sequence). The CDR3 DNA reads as TGTGCCAGTAGTACTGAGACAGGGATAACAGAGACCCAGTACTTC. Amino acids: CASSTETGITETQYF.

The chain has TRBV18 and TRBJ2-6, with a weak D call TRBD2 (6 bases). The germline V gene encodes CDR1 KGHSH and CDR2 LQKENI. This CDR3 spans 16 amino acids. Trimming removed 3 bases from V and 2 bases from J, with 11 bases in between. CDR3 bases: TGTGCCAGCTCACCGCCGGGGGTGCCTGGGGCCAACGTCCTGACTTTC. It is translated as CASSPPGVPGANVLTF.

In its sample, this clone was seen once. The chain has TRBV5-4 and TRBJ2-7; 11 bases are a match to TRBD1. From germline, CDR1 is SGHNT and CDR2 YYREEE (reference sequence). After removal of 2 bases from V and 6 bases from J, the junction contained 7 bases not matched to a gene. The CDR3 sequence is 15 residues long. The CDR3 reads CASSFGQGALSEQYF. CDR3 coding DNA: TGTGCCAGCAGCTTTGGACAGGGGGCTCTGAGCGAGCAGTACTTC.

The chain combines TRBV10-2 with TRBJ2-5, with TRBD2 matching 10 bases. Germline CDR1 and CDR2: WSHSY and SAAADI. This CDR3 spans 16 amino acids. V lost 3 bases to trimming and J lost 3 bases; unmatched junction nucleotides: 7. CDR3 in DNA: TGCGCCAGCAGTGAAGGGGGTCTAGCGGGGGAAGAGACCCAGTACTTC. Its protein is CASSEGGLAGEETQYF.

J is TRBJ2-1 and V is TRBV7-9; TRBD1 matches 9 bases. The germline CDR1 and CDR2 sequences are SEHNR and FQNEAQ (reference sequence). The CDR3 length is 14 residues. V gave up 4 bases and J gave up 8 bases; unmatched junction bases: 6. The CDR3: CASSYRQGGDEQFF. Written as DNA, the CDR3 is TGTGCCAGCAGCTACCGACAGGGGGGGGATGAGCAGTTCTTC. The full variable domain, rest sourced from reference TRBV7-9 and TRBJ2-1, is DTGVSQNPRHKITKRGQNVTFRCDPISEHNRLYWYRQTLGQGPEFLTYFQNEAQLEKSRLLSDRFSAERPKGSFSTLEIQRTEQGDSAMYLCASSYRQGGDEQFFGPGTRLTVL.